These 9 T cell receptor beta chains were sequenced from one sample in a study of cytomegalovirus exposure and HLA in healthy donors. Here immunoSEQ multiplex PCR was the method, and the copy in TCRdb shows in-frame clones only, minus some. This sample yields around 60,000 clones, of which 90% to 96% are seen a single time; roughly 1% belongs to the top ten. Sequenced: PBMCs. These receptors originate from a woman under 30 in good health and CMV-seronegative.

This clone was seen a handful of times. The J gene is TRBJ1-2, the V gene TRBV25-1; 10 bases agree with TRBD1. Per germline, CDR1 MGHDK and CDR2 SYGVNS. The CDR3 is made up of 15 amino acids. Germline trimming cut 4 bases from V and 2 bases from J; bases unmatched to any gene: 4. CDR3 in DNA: TGTGCCAGCAGTGCCCCGGACAGGGGGAACTATGGCTACACCTTC. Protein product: CASSAPDRGNYGYTF.

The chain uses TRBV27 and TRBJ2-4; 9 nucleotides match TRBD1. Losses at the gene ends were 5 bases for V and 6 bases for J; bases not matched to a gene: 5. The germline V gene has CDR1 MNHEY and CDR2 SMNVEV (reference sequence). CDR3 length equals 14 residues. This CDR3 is CASSIDRGINIQYF. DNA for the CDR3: TGTGCCAGCAGTATCGACAGGGGGATAAACATTCAGTACTTC.

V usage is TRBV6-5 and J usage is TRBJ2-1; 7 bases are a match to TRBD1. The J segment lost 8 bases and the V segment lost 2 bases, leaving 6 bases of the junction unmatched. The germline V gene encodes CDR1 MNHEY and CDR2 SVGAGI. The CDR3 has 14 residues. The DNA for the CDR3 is TGTGCCAGCAGTTACGCCAGGGGGTGGGATGAGCAGTTCTTC. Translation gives CASSYARGWDEQFF.

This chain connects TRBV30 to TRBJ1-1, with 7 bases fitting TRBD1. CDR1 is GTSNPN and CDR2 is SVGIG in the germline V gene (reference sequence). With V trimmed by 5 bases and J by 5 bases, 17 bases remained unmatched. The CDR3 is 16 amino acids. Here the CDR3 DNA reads TGTGCCTGGGGCCGCGGCCTAAACAGGGGTGGGACTGAAGCTTTCTTT. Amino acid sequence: CAWGRGLNRGGTEAFF. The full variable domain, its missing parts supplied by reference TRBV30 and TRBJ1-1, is SQTIHQWPATLVQPVGSPLSLECTVEGTSNPNLYWYRQAAGRGLQLLFYSVGIGQISSEVPQNLSASRPQDRQFILSSKKLLLSDSGFYLCAWGRGLNRGGTEAFFGQGTRLTVV.

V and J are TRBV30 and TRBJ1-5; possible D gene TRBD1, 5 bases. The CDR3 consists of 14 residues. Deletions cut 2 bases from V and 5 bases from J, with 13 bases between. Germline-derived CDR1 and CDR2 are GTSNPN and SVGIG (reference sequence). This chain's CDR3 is CAWSRSPGDQPQHF. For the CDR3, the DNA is TGTGCCTGGAGTCGTTCCCCGGGGGATCAGCCCCAGCATTTT.

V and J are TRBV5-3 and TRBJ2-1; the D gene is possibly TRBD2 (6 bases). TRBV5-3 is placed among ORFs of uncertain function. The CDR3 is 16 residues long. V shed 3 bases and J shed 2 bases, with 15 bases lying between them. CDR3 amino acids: CARSCRGLKTYNEQFF. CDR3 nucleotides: TGTGCCAGAAGCTGCCGAGGACTAAAAACCTACAATGAGCAGTTCTTC.

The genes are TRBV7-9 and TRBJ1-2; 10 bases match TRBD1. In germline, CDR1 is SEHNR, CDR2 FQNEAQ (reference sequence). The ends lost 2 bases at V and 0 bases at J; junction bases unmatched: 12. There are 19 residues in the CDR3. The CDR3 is CASSLSAGQGRNPNYGYTF. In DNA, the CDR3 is TGTGCCAGCAGCTTATCCGCGGGACAGGGGCGGAACCCTAACTATGGCTACACCTTC.

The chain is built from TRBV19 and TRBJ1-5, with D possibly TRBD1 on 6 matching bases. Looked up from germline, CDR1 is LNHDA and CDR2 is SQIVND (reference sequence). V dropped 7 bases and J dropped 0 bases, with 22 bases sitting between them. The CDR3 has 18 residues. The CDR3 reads CASTTGGRNVDSNQPQHF. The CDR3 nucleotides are TGTGCCAGTACAACGGGGGGCCGAAATGTGGATAGCAATCAGCCCCAGCATTTT.

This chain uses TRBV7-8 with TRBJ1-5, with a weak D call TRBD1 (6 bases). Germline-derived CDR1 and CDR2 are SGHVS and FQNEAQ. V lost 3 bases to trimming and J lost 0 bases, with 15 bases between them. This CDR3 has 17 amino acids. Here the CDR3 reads CASSLLSGATSNQPQHF. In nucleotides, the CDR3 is TGTGCCAGCAGCTTGTTGTCAGGGGCCACTAGCAATCAGCCCCAGCATTTT.